This T cell receptor (beta chain) was documented in a study of beta chain features in type 1 diabetes. The study, taken as a whole, reports: Reduced insertions and increased deletions marked VDJ junctions in type 1 diabetes patients. Among patients with Type 1 diabetes, TCRB CDR3s were moderately but significantly shorter in every one of the four CD4+ subsets.

This clone has just a few counts. Its antigen is unknown. Expressed TCRB transcripts were sequenced because the isolated RNA had all been reverse transcribed beforehand. The table came from immunoSEQ multiplex PCR; TCRdb's copy has only in-frame clones and leaves some out. This sample yields 300,000 to 350,000 clones, of which about a tenth are seen a single time; about 1% belongs to the top ten. CDR3 size: 14 residues. Trimming pared 5 bases from V and 10 bases from J, leaving 17 bases between. Germline V gene lookup returns CDR1 MDHEN and CDR2 SYDVKM. CD4+ naive, central memory, regulatory and stem cell-like memory cells were sorted via CD45RO/CCR7/CD25/CD127/CD95/CD27.

Sample: central memory CD4+ T cells from blood. V is TRBV28 and J is TRBJ1-4, with D hard to call. The receptor's source is a man aged 25 to 40 with type 1 diabetes. This chain's CDR3 is CASSPSTRWGKLFF. CDR3 nucleotides: TGTGCCAGCAGTCCGTCGACCCGGTGGGGAAAACTGTTTTTT.